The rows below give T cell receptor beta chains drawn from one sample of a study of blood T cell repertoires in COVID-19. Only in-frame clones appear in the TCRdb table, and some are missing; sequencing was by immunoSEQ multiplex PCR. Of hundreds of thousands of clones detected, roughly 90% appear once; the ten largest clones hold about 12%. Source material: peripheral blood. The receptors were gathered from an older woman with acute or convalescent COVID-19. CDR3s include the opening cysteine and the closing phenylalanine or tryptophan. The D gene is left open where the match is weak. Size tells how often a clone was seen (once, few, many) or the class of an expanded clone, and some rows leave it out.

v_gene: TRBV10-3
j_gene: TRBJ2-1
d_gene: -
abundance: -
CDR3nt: TGTGCCATCACGGGGGGCGCCGTGGATGAGCAGTTCTTC
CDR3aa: CAITGGAVDEQFF

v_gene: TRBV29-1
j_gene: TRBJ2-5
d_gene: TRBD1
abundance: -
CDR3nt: TGCAGCGTTGCCCTACCGGACAGGGCCAAAGAGACCCAGTACTTC
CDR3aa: CSVALPDRAKETQYF

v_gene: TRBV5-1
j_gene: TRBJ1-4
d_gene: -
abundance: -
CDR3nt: TGCGCCAGCAGCTTGTCCAGGGGAGCCTGGCCCTCAACTAATGAAAAACTGTTTTTT
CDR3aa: CASSLSRGAWPSTNEKLFF

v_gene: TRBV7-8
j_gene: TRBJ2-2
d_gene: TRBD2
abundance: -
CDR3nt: TGTGCCAGCAGCGCAGCCGCGGGGGCGAACACCGGGGAGCTGTTTTTT
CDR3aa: CASSAAAGANTGELFF

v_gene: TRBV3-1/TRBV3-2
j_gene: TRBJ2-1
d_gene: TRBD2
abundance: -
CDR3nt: TGTGCCAGCAGCCGGACTAGCGGGAAGCATGAGCAGTTCTTC
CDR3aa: CASSRTSGKHEQFF

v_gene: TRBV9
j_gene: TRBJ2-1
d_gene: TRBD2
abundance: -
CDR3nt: TGTGCCAGCAGCGTAGAGCCTGCTTCTGGGACTAGCGTGAATGAGCAGTTCTTC
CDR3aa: CASSVEPASGTSVNEQFF

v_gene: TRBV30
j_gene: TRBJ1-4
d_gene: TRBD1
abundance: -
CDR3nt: TGTGCCTGGAGTGTCCAGACAGGGGCATATGAAAAACTGTTTTTT
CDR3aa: CAWSVQTGAYEKLFF

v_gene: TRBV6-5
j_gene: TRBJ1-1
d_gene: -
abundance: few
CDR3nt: TGTGCCAGCAGTTACGACACAATAGGAGGCACTGAAGCTTTCTTT
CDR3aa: CASSYDTIGGTEAFF

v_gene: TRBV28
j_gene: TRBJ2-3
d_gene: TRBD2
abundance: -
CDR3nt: TGTGCCAGCAGGGCCCCTGGACGGGGGGGCCTTGATACGCAGTATTTT
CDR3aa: CASRAPGRGGLDTQYF

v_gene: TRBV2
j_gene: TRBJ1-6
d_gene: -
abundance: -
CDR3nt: TGTGCCAGCAGTGACTCCTCCGGCTCCTATAATTCACCCCTCCACTTT
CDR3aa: CASSDSSGSYNSPLHF

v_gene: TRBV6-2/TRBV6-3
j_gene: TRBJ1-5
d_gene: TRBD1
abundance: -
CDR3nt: TGTGCCAGCAGTTACTCGGACAGGGCCGGGCCCCAGCATTTT
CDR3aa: CASSYSDRAGPQHF

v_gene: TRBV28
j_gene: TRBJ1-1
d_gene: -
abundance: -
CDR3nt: TGTGCCAGCAGTTTCTGGGCTGAGAACACTGAAGCTTTCTTT
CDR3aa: CASSFWAENTEAFF

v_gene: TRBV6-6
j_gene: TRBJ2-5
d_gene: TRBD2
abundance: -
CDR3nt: TGTGCCAGCAGCCCACTAGCGGGGGGAAGAGAGACCCAGTACTTC
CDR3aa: CASSPLAGGRETQYF

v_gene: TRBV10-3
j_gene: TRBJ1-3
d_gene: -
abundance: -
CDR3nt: TGTGCCATCAGTGACGGACAGAGCTCTGGAAACACCATATATTTT
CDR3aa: CAISDGQSSGNTIYF

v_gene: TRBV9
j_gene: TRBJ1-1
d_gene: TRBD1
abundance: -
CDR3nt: TGTGCCAGCAGCCCGGAAGGGGGCGCCCTGAACACTGAAGCTTTCTTT
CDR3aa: CASSPEGGALNTEAFF

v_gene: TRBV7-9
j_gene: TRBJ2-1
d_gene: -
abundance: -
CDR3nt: TGTGCCAGCAGCTTAGAACTGCGTAGCTCCTACAATGAGCAGTTCTTC
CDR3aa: CASSLELRSSYNEQFF

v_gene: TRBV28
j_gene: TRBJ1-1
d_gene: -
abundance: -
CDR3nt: TGTGCCAGCAGTTTACCGGGCAGGGCGGGAAACACTGAAGCTTTCTTT
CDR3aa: CASSLPGRAGNTEAFF

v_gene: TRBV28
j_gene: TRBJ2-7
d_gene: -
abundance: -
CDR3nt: TGTGCCAGCAGTGGACAGAACAACTACGAGCAGTACTTC
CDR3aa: CASSGQNNYEQYF

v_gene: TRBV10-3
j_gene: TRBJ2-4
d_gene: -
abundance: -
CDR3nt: TGTGCCATCAGTGAGTCGAAAGGAGGAAACATTCAGTACTTC
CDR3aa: CAISESKGGNIQYF

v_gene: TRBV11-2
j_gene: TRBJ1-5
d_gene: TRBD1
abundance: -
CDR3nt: TGTGCCAGCAGCCCCCCACCCGTACACAGGGGACCTAGCAATCAGCCCCAGCATTTT
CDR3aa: CASSPPPVHRGPSNQPQHF

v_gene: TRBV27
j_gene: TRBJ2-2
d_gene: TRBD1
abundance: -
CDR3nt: TGTGCCAGCAGAAAACCGGGACAGGGGGCCGGGGAGCTGTTTTTT
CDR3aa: CASRKPGQGAGELFF

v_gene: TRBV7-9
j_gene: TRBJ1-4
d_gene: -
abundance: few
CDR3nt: TGTGCCAGCAGCTTGGGACACGGAAATGAAAAACTGTTTTTT
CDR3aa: CASSLGHGNEKLFF

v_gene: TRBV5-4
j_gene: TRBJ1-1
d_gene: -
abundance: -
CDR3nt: TGTGCCAGCAACAACGAGAAGGGGGAAGCTTTCTTT
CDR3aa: CASNNEKGEAFF

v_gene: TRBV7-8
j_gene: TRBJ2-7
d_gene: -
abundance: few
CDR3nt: TGTGCCAGCAGCTTATCCCCCCGAGCTTCTTTCTTTTTCTACGAGCAGTACTTC
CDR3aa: CASSLSPRASFFFYEQYF

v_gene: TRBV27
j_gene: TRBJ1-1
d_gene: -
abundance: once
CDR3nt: TGTGCCAGCAGTTTATCGGTTGGGAGCACTGAAGCTTTCTTT
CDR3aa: CASSLSVGSTEAFF

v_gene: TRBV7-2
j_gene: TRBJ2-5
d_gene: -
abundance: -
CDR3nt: TGTGCCAGCAGCTTCCGGGTTTCAGAGACCCAGTACTTC
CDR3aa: CASSFRVSETQYF

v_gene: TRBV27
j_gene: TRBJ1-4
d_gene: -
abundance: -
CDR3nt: TGTGCCAGCAGTCGGAGGGGCGAAGAAAAACTGTTTTTT
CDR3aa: CASSRRGEEKLFF

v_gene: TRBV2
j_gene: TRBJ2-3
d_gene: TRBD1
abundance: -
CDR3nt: TGTGCCAGCAGTCCACGGACAGGGTTAGTAGCAGATACGCAGTATTTT
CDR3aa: CASSPRTGLVADTQYF

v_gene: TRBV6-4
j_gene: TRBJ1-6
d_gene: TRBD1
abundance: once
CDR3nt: TGTGCCAGCAGAGAGGACAGGGACTATAATTCACCCCTCCACTTT
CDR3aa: CASREDRDYNSPLHF

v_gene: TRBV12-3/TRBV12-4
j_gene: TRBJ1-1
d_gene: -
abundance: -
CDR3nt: TGTGCCAGCAGTTGGGGCACAGCTCAAGCTTTCTTT
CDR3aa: CASSWGTAQAFF

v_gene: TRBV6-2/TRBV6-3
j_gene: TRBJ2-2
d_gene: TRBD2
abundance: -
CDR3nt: TGTGCCAGCAGTTCTAGCGGGGGGGCCGTCGGGGAGCTGTTTTTT
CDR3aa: CASSSSGGAVGELFF

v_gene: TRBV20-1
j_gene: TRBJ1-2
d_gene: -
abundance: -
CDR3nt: TGCAGTGCTAGTAGTGGGCAGGGTCCCTATGGCTACACCTTC
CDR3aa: CSASSGQGPYGYTF

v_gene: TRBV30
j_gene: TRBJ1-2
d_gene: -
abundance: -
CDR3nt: TGTGCCTGGACCCGCTGCGGGAATGGCGGCGACTATGGCTACACCTTC
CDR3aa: CAWTRCGNGGDYGYTF

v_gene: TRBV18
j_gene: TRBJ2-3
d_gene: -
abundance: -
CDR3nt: TGTGCCAGCTCACCACGGCGACAGGTTACCACAGATACGCAGTATTTT
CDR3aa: CASSPRRQVTTDTQYF

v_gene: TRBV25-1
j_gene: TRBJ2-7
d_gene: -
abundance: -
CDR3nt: TGTGCCAGCAGTGACAGGGCGGTTGGCGAGCAGTACTTC
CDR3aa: CASSDRAVGEQYF

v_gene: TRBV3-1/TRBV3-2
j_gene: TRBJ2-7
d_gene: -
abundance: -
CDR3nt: TGTGCCAGCAGCCCTCAGGGTTACGAGCAGTACTTC
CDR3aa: CASSPQGYEQYF

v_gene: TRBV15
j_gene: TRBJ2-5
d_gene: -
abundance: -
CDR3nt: TGTGCCACCAGCAGAGGTACGGCGGTGCTGGAAGAGACCCAGTACTTC
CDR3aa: CATSRGTAVLEETQYF

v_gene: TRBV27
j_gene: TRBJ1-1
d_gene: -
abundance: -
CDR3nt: TGTGCCAGCAGCAGTTTAGGCGGGGTGAACACTGAAGCTTTCTTT
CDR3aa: CASSSLGGVNTEAFF

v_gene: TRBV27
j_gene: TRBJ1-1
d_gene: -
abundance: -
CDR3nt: TGTGCCAGCAGTTTGGAGGGGTCGGACGGGAACACTGAAGCTTTCTTT
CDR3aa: CASSLEGSDGNTEAFF

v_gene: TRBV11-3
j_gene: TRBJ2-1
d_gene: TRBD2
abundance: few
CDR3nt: TGTGCCAGCAGCCCTATAGCGGGGGGCTACAATGAGCAGTTCTTC
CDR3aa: CASSPIAGGYNEQFF

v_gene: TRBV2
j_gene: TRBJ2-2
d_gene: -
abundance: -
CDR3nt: TGTGCCAGCAGTGGGGGGCAGGCCTACACCGGGGAGCTGTTTTTT
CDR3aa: CASSGGQAYTGELFF

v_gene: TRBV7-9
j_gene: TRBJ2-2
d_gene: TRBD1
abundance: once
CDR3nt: TGTGCCAGCAGACCTTCCGGGACAGACACCGGGGAGCTGTTTTTT
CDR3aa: CASRPSGTDTGELFF

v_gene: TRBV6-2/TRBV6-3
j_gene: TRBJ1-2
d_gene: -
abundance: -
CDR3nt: TGTGCCAGCAGTTACCCCCCTCGACAGATTAACTATGGCTACACCTTC
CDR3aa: CASSYPPRQINYGYTF

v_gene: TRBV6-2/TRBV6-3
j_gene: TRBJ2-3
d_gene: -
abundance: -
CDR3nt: TGTGCCAGCAGTACGAGACTCCTCACAGATACGCAGTATTTT
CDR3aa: CASSTRLLTDTQYF

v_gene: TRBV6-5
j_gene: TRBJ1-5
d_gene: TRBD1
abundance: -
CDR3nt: TGTGCCAGCAGCCACGACAGGGAGGATCAGCCCCAGCATTTT
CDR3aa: CASSHDREDQPQHF